Below, one T cell receptor (beta chain) is given with its context. Antigen: not known. The PCR made use of 60 Vbeta and 13 Jbeta primers. Clones were sequenced by immunoSEQ multiplex PCR, and TCRdb holds only the in-frame ones, with some missing. The table lists around 160,000 clones, about 80% of them singletons. V lost 3 bases and J 1 base, leaving 6 bases between the germline ends. The CDR3 is 13 residues long. Looked up from germline, CDR1 is MNHEY and CDR2 is SMNVEV (reference sequence). The data belong to a study of cytomegalovirus exposure and HLA in healthy donors. Study results and limitations: For presence/absence analyses, sequencing depth was assumed to be roughly uniform across donors.

V and J are TRBV27 and TRBJ1-1; D perhaps matches TRBD1 (5 bases). The sample consisted of PBMCs. The receptor's source is a man over 45 in good health and CMV-seropositive. CDR3 sequence reads: CASSFGQNTEAFF. CDR3 DNA: TGTGCCAGCAGTTTCGGACAGAACACTGAAGCTTTCTTT.